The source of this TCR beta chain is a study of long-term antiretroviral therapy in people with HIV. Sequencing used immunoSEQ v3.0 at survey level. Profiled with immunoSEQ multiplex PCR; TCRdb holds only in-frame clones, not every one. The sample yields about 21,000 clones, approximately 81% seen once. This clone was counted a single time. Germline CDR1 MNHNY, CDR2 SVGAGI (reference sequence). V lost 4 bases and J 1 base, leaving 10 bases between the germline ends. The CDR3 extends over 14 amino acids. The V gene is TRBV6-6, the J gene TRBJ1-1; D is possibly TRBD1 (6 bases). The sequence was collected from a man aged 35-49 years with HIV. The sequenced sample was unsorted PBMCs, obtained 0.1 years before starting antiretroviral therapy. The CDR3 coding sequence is TGTGCCAGCAGTTCTGGGGGCAAGAACACTGAAGCTTTCTTT. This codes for CASSSGGKNTEAFF.